This T cell receptor (beta chain) originates from a study of CD8+ T cells in alopecia areata. Background on the study: Skin was taken from 6-12-month-old C3H/HeJ graft donors that had spontaneous alopecia and grafted onto roughly 6-10-week-old female C3H/HeJ mice.

Investigators isolated RNA and reverse transcribed it into cDNA to act as the sequencing template. Generated by immunoSEQ multiplex PCR, the TCRdb table keeps only in-frame clones and is missing some. This repertoire holds about 270,000 clones, and none appear only once. CD4, CD8alpha, NKG2D, NKG2ACE and other markers guided sorting of pooled cutaneous lymph node cells. Broader study findings: In patients, TCRs were shared less clearly than in mice, and HLA may possibly be involved. Sequencing of scalp samples also captures resident alphabeta T cells of normal skin. Across lesional scalp, and particularly alopecia totalis/universalis, clonality surpassed that of normal scalp.

The CDR3 runs 15 residues. Germline V lookup: CDR1 LGHNA, CDR2 YNLKQL (reference sequence). Worth noting for this clone: As yet, its antigen is unknown. Genes and germline come from the mouse. The read ends 4 residues shy of where the CDR3 ends; the end is completed using the germline J gene.

The rearrangement joins TRBV5 to TRBJ2-7; 9 bases fit TRBD1. Sequencing was done on a sample of CD4+ T cells sorted from a lymph node. The sequence was collected from a C3H/HeJ mouse with alopecia areata. This line is of MHC haplotype H2-k. CDR3: CASSQDRDRVYEQYF. The sequenced part of the CDR3 DNA is TGTGCCAGCAGCCAAGATCGGGACAGGGTTTAT.